Presented here are 15 T cell receptor beta chains from one specimen sequenced in a study of blood T cell repertoires in COVID-19. Some clones are missing from TCRdb's copy, which holds only in-frame ones; the method was immunoSEQ multiplex PCR. Of 140,000 or so clones in the sample, 65% to 80% were seen once. The sample comprised peripheral blood. The receptors were sampled from a man between 60 and 70 years old with acute or convalescent COVID-19.

The V call is TRBV7-6, the J call TRBJ2-1, with 9 positions matching TRBD2. The CDR3 covers 17 residues. Germline V gene lookup returns CDR1 SGHVS and CDR2 FNYEAQ. V was pared by 5 bases and J by 4 bases, with 12 bases of the junction left unmatched. In DNA, the CDR3 is TGTGCCAGCAGCCTCGGCTCCGGGACTAGCATTTACAATGAGCAGTTCTTC. As protein: CASSLGSGTSIYNEQFF.

This chain links TRBV30 with TRBJ1-2; D is perhaps TRBD1 (5 bases). CDR3 length equals 14 residues. Germline CDR1 is GTSNPN and CDR2 is SVGIG (reference sequence). V lost 0 bases to trimming and J lost 9 bases, with 17 bases between them. The chain's CDR3 is CAWSVRLAGLSYTF. CDR3 sequence (DNA): TGTGCCTGGAGTGTACGTCTTGCAGGGTTAAGCTACACCTTC.

The chain employs TRBV5-8 and TRBJ2-1; D remains unclear. The V gene's germline CDR1 is SGHTS and CDR2 YDEGEE. The CDR3 is 13 amino acids. V was clipped by 2 bases and J by 5 bases, with 8 bases between them. The CDR3 region is CASSFLENNEQFF. CDR3 coding DNA: TGTGCCAGCAGCTTCCTAGAGAACAATGAGCAGTTCTTC.

In this sample, this clone turned up a few times. This chain joins TRBV11-2 and TRBJ2-1; no clear D gene. V lost 2 bases, J lost 5 bases, and 10 bases lay in between. This CDR3 contains 14 residues. Germline V lookup: CDR1 SGHAT, CDR2 FQNNGV. CDR3: CASSLISVNNEQFF. In nucleotides, the CDR3 is TGTGCCAGCAGCTTAATTTCCGTTAACAATGAGCAGTTCTTC. Combining the CDR3 with reference TRBV11-2 and TRBJ2-1 gives the whole variable domain EAGVAQSPRYKIIEKRQSVAFWCNPISGHATLYWYQQILGQGPKLLIQFQNNGVVDDSQLPKDRFSAERLKGVDSTLKIQPAKLEDSAVYLCASSLISVNNEQFFGPGTRLTVL.

This clone was counted ten times or more. The chain joins TRBV7-3 to TRBJ2-5; D is unclear. This CDR3 is 13 amino acids long. Germline assignment: CDR1 SGHTA and CDR2 FQGTGA. Trimming stripped 2 bases from V and 2 bases from J, with 6 bases between. The CDR3 DNA sequence: TGTGCCAGCAGCTTAGGCACACAAGAGACCCAGTACTTC. Encoded protein: CASSLGTQETQYF.

The rearrangement joins TRBV15 to TRBJ2-1; D remains unclear. The CDR3 has 13 amino acids. V was pared by 5 bases and J by 7 bases, with 12 bases between. Germline V gene data show CDR1 as LNHNV and CDR2 as YYDKDF (reference sequence). For the CDR3, the DNA is TGTGCCACCAGCGTTATGAGATGGAATGAGCAGTTCTTC. It codes for CATSVMRWNEQFF.

This clone is categorized as medium-sized. The V gene is TRBV11-2, the J gene TRBJ2-7; the D is unclear. The ends were cut back, 5 bases at V and 3 bases at J, with 14 bases in the middle. Germline CDR1 and CDR2: SGHAT and FQNNGV. This CDR3 spans 14 amino acids. Here the CDR3 DNA reads TGTGCCAGCAGCGGATATGACAAGATCTACGAGCAGTACTTC. Residues: CASSGYDKIYEQYF.

Notes on this clone: The sample contains more than one DNA sequence encoding this CDR3. V usage is TRBV5-1 and J usage is TRBJ1-5; D is perhaps TRBD1 (5 bases). The germline V gene encodes CDR1 SGHRS and CDR2 YFSETQ. This CDR3 region has 14 residues. V was pared by 0 bases and J by 6 bases, with 10 bases between. The CDR3 DNA follows: TGCGCCAGCAGCTTGGTTGGGGGGACTCAGCCCCAGCATTTT. Residues: CASSLVGGTQPQHF. The entire variable domain, with the rest obtained from reference TRBV5-1 and TRBJ1-5, is as follows: KAGVTQTPRYLIKTRGQQVTLSCSPISGHRSVSWYQQTPGQGLQFLFEYFSETQRNKGNFPGRFSGRQFSNSRSEMNVSTLELGDSALYLCASSLVGGTQPQHFGDGTRLSIL.

This clone qualifies as medium-sized. V gene TRBV11-2 combines with J gene TRBJ1-2; D is perhaps TRBD1 (5 bases). Germline V gives CDR1 SGHAT, CDR2 FQNNGV. V lost 0 bases and J 0 bases, leaving 14 bases between the germline ends. This CDR3 has 17 residues. CDR3 region: CASSLDTGPITNYGYTF. The CDR3 DNA reads as TGTGCCAGCAGCTTAGATACAGGCCCTATAACTAACTATGGCTACACCTTC. Variable domain in full (rest from reference TRBV11-2 and TRBJ1-2): EAGVAQSPRYKIIEKRQSVAFWCNPISGHATLYWYQQILGQGPKLLIQFQNNGVVDDSQLPKDRFSAERLKGVDSTLKIQPAKLEDSAVYLCASSLDTGPITNYGYTFGSGTRLTVV.

This clone has a handful of counts. This CDR3 reads CASSSGLAFYNEQFF. As DNA, the CDR3 is TGCGCCAGCAGCTCGGGACTAGCGTTTTACAATGAGCAGTTCTTC. V usage is TRBV5-1 and J usage is TRBJ2-1; 10 bases agree with TRBD2. J was trimmed by 4 bases and V by 3 bases; bases with no gene match: 4. The CDR3 totals 15 residues. CDR1 is SGHRS and CDR2 is YFSETQ in the germline V gene.

The chain combines TRBV7-9 with TRBJ2-5, with a weak D call TRBD1 (6 bases). Germline V gene data show CDR1 as SEHNR and CDR2 as FQNEAQ (reference sequence). V was clipped by 5 bases and J by 5 bases, with 15 bases between them. This CDR3 is built from 14 residues. The CDR3 sequence is CASSLNRAGETQYF. In nucleotides, the CDR3 is TGTGCCAGCAGCCTTAACAGGGCGGGCGAGACCCAGTACTTC.

This sequence joins TRBV5-5 and TRBJ2-7; TRBD2 might be the D (5 bases). The CDR3 loop spans 12 amino acids. Per the germline V gene, CDR1 is SGHKS and CDR2 is YYEKEE (reference sequence). V was pared by 5 bases and J by 4 bases, with 10 bases between. For the CDR3, the DNA is TGTGCCAGCAGTCCGCCGGGGTACGAGCAGTACTTC. Amino acids: CASSPPGYEQYF.

The chain recombines TRBV18 with TRBJ1-6, with 10 bases lining up with TRBD1. Germline CDR1 reads KGHSH; CDR2 reads LQKENI. This CDR3 has 15 amino acids. V shed 5 bases and J 7 bases; nucleotides not matched to a gene: 5. This chain's CDR3 is CASSNGQGENSPLHF. The CDR3 DNA is TGTGCCAGCTCAAATGGACAGGGGGAAAATTCACCCCTCCACTTT.

This clone was detected only a few times. This chain uses TRBV2 with TRBJ2-7; 11 bases line up with TRBD1. Germline V gene data show CDR1 as SNHLY and CDR2 as FYNNEI. The J segment lost 5 bases and the V segment lost 11 bases, leaving 5 bases of the junction unmatched. CDR3 length equals 12 residues. This CDR3 reads CACRDRGNEQYF. CDR3 coding DNA: TGTGCCTGCCGGGACAGGGGGAACGAGCAGTACTTC.

The CDR3 DNA sequence: TGTGCCAGCTCATCGGGACAGCAAGAGACCCAGTACTTC. Its translation: CASSSGQQETQYF. This chain connects TRBV18 to TRBJ2-5; TRBD1 matches 7 bases. The V gene end was trimmed by 5 bases and the J gene end by 2 bases; junction bases not matched to a gene: 2. This CDR3 is built from 13 residues. Germline V gives CDR1 KGHSH, CDR2 LQKENI.